The rows below give T cell receptor beta chains drawn from one sample of a study of blood T cell repertoires in COVID-19. Profiling relied on immunoSEQ multiplex PCR, and the TCRdb table lists in-frame clones only, not all of them. This table holds about 200,000 clones, roughly 79% found once. Sequences were obtained from PBMCs or T cells enriched from blood (not recorded which). The receptors stem from a man in his forties who had recovered from COVID-19. The CDR3 runs from the conserved cysteine through the conserved F or W. D genes are given only for firm matches. The size of a clone is reported for some rows only, either as once, few or many, or as a class for expanded clones.

once TRBD1 TRBJ2-7 TRBV5-1 14 TGCGCCAGCAGGCGCGGGGACAGGGGAGGAGAGCAGTACTTC CASRRGDRGGEQYF
. TRBD1 TRBJ2-5 TRBV18 15 TGTGCCAGCTCTCAAAGGCAGGGGGCTGGAGAGACCCAGTACTTC CASSQRQGAGETQYF
. TRBD1 TRBJ1-1 TRBV13 14 TGTGCCAGCACCCAAACAGGGGGAAGCACTGAAGCTTTCTTT CASTQTGGSTEAFF
. . TRBJ2-3 TRBV24-1 16 TGTGCCACCAGTGATCCAACTCCAGGGCAGGCAGATACGCAGTATTTT CATSDPTPGQADTQYF
. . TRBJ2-1 TRBV11-2 15 TGTGCCAGCTCCCACCCCCGGGTCACCTACAATGAGCAGTTCTTC CASSHPRVTYNEQFF
. TRBD1 TRBJ1-2 TRBV7-2 15 TGTGCCAGCAGCTTCGGACAGGGCGCTAACTATGGCTACACCTTC CASSFGQGANYGYTF
. TRBD1 TRBJ1-5 TRBV28 15 TGTGCCAGCAGTTCGGACAGGGAGGGGGACCAGCCCCAGCATTTT CASSSDREGDQPQHF
. TRBD2 TRBJ2-5 TRBV24-1 15 TGTGCCACCAGTGCTGTGGGGGGGTACCAAGAGACCCAGTACTTC CATSAVGGYQETQYF
. . TRBJ1-6 TRBV5-6 13 TGTGCCAGCAGCTTGGAACGGGGTTCACCCCTCCACTTT CASSLERGSPLHF
. TRBD1 TRBJ1-2 TRBV7-9 16 TGTGCCAGCAGCCCAGGGATGCGACAGGGAAGCGGTGGCTACACCTTC CASSPGMRQGSGGYTF
. . TRBJ1-5 TRBV7-2 14 TGTGCCAGCAGCCTAACCACAGGCAATCAGCCCCAGCATTTT CASSLTTGNQPQHF
. TRBD2 TRBJ2-3 TRBV9 16 TGTGCCAGCAGTGGGACTAGCGGGGATTTAACAGATACGCAGTATTTT CASSGTSGDLTDTQYF
. . TRBJ1-2 TRBV7-2 16 TGTGCCAGCAGCTTATCGGGAAGCTACAGTAACTATGGCTACACCTTC CASSLSGSYSNYGYTF
. TRBD1 TRBJ2-1 TRBV10-3 15 TGTGCCACCGCTAACCGGGACAGGGCCCACGCGGAGCAGTTCTTC CATANRDRAHAEQFF
. . TRBJ2-2 TRBV9 16 TGTGCCAGCAGCGTAGGAGATAGCGGGAACACCGGGGAGCTGTTTTTT CASSVGDSGNTGELFF
. . TRBJ1-6 TRBV3-1/TRBV3-2 12 TGTGCCAGCCAGGGTAATAATTCACCCCTCCACTTT CASQGNNSPLHF
. TRBD1 TRBJ2-7 TRBV3-1/TRBV3-2 15 TGTGCCAGCAGCCTTCTTGGACAGGGCCCCTACGAGCAGTACTTC CASSLLGQGPYEQYF
. TRBD2 TRBJ2-1 TRBV3-1/TRBV3-2 15 TGTGCCAGCAGCCTTCAGCGGGGATTATACAATGAGCAGTTCTTC CASSLQRGLYNEQFF
once . TRBJ1-3 TRBV5-4 10 TGTGCCAGCAGCCCCGACACCATATATTTT CASSPDTIYF
few . TRBJ1-1 TRBV7-2 14 TGTGCCAGCAGCTTATACGGGGGGAACACTGAAGCTTTCTTT CASSLYGGNTEAFF
. TRBD1 TRBJ2-7 TRBV24-1 16 TGTGCCACCAGCCTTAGGATGGGACAGGGGGCAATTGAGCAGTACTTC CATSLRMGQGAIEQYF
. . TRBJ2-7 TRBV4-3 13 TGCGCCAGCAGCCAAGGGGCCGGCTACGAGCAGTACTTC CASSQGAGYEQYF
. . TRBJ1-5 TRBV7-8 14 TGTGCCAGCAGCTTAGTTGGCGGGCTTGAGCCCCAGCATTTT CASSLVGGLEPQHF
once TRBD1 TRBJ1-2 TRBV9 17 TGTGCCAGCAGCAACTCCAAGAGGCAGGGGGCAGGCTATGGCTACACCTTC CASSNSKRQGAGYGYTF
many TRBD1 TRBJ2-7 TRBV2 13 TGTGCCAGCGGCCGGGACAGGGGGCGCGAGCAGTACTTC CASGRDRGREQYF
. TRBD2 TRBJ2-3 TRBV6-5 15 TGTGCCAGCAGGGATAGCGGGAGGGGGATAGATACGCAGTATTTT CASRDSGRGIDTQYF
. . TRBJ2-5 TRBV19 8 TGTGCCAGTGAACTTCAGTACTTC CASELQYF
. . TRBJ2-2 TRBV5-8 14 TGTGCCAGCAGCTCTTATAATGGCCCCGGGGAGCTGTTTTTT CASSSYNGPGELFF
. TRBD2 TRBJ2-7 TRBV7-2 16 TGTGCCAGCAGCCCCTGGACAAGCGGGGCCACCTACGAGCAGTACTTC CASSPWTSGATYEQYF
. . TRBJ1-2 TRBV2 13 TGTGCCAGCAGTGCCCGAATACGCGATGGCTACACCTTC CASSARIRDGYTF
. . TRBJ1-1 TRBV7-9 13 TGTGCCAGCAGCTGGGGGGAGAACACTGAAGCTTTCTTT CASSWGENTEAFF
. TRBD1 TRBJ2-1 TRBV11-3 14 TGTGCCAGTGCCCGGGACAGGGGGTACAATGAGCAGTTCTTC CASARDRGYNEQFF
. . TRBJ2-1 TRBV20-1 14 TGCAGTGCTAGTACCCTAGCTAATACCAATGAGCAGTTCTTC CSASTLANTNEQFF
. . TRBJ1-1 TRBV30 13 TGTGCCTGGAGTGAACGTAGGGGGACTGAAGCTTTCTTT CAWSERRGTEAFF
. TRBD2 TRBJ2-1 TRBV9 16 TGTGCCAGCAGCTCCCGGGGGGACCGCTCCTACAATGAGCAGTTCTTC CASSSRGDRSYNEQFF
few . TRBJ2-7 TRBV10-3 13 TGTGCCATCAGTGAAAGGACCTCGGGGGAGCAGTACTTC CAISERTSGEQYF
few . TRBJ1-5 TRBV4-2 15 TGTGCCAGCAGCCAAGATCATGGGGGCTATCAGCCCCAGCATTTT CASSQDHGGYQPQHF
. TRBD1 TRBJ2-7 TRBV28 15 TGTGCCAGCAGCCTCGGGGACAGGGAGATCAACGAGCAGTACTTC CASSLGDREINEQYF
. . TRBJ2-7 TRBV28 14 TGTGCCAGCAGTTTTATAGGACAGACCTACGAGCAGTACTTC CASSFIGQTYEQYF
. . TRBJ1-1 TRBV18 13 TGTGCCAGCTCCCAAGGACAGAACACTGAAGCTTTCTTT CASSQGQNTEAFF
few TRBD1 TRBJ1-6 TRBV7-2 16 TGTGCCAGCAGCTTAGCCGGGACAGCTCCTAATTCACCCCTCCACTTT CASSLAGTAPNSPLHF
once TRBD2 TRBJ2-7 TRBV28 15 TGTGCCAGCAGTTTAGTAGCGGGAGGTTTGAGGGAGCAGTACTTC CASSLVAGGLREQYF
. TRBD1 TRBJ1-6 TRBV4-3 14 TGCGCCAGCAGCCAAGGACAGGGCGGCTCACCCCTCCACTTT CASSQGQGGSPLHF
. TRBD1 TRBJ1-2 TRBV12-3/TRBV12-4 13 TGTGCCAGCAGTTCGGGACAGACCTATCGCTACACCTTC CASSSGQTYRYTF
. TRBD2 TRBJ2-5 TRBV6-2/TRBV6-3 14 TGTGCCAGCAGTTATGGGAGGGGTCAAGAGACCCAGTACTTC CASSYGRGQETQYF